This T cell receptor (beta chain) appears in the sequencing data of a study of response to subunit inactivated influenza vaccine. TCRdb reprocessed the RT-PCR reads via MiXCR and lists one record per CDR3 protein. The data show more than 500,000 distinct CDR3 sequences, 11% seen once. CDR1 is DFQATT, CDR2 SNEGSKA, per germline (reference sequence). The CDR3 contains 14 residues. The V segment lost 1 base and the J segment 6 bases; nucleotides outside the gene matches: 5. The table lists this clonotype with many counts. These data were also reused for a study on T cells expressing NK-cell markers. This second report adds: UMIs were included in TCR beta cDNA generated by 5'RACE template switching. Sorted CD3+CD56+NKG2C+, CD3+CD56+NKG2C- and CD3+CD56-NKG2C+ T cells provided the TCR beta repertoires.

The sample was PBMCs from blood, taken on the day of vaccination. The sequence derives from a man in his fifties who received an inactivated influenza vaccine. V is TRBV20-1 and J is TRBJ2-1; 8 bases fit TRBD2. The CDR3 DNA is TGCAGTGCTAGAGTCAGCGGGGGCCCCAATGAGCAGTTCTTC. This gives the protein CSARVSGGPNEQFF.